This is a list of T cell receptor beta chains from one sample in a study of CD8 T cells in ankylosing spondylitis. TCRdb re-called the 5' RACE reads through MiXCR, storing one row per CDR3 protein. The table has approximately 140,000 distinct CDR3 sequences, 17% seen once; the top ten hold about 33%. The sequencing input was blood, either unsorted or a sorted T cell fraction (not recorded which). The origin of the receptors is a male donor with ankylosing spondylitis. CDR3s include the opening cysteine and the closing phenylalanine or tryptophan. The D gene is left open where the match is weak. Size is stated for part of the rows, as once, few or many counts, or as a class when the clone is expanded.

D gene: NA; V gene: TRBV9; J gene: TRBJ2-1; clone size: once; CDR3 DNA: TGTGCCAGCGGACCCGTAGATACAGGGCCCGGGTACAATGAGCAGTTCTTC; CDR3 protein: CASGPVDTGPGYNEQFF
D gene: NA; V gene: TRBV12-3/TRBV12-4; J gene: TRBJ2-7; clone size: NA; CDR3 DNA: TGTGCCAGCAGGGACAGTTACTACGAGCAGTACTTC; CDR3 protein: CASRDSYYEQYF
D gene: NA; V gene: TRBV7-2; J gene: TRBJ2-1; clone size: NA; CDR3 DNA: TGTGCCAGCAGCCCGCGGGACAGCAGTCTATTATACAATGAGCAGTTCTTC; CDR3 protein: CASSPRDSSLLYNEQFF
D gene: NA; V gene: TRBV27; J gene: TRBJ2-1; clone size: NA; CDR3 DNA: TGTGCCAGCAACCCCCTTCGGAGCTTAAACACAAGGGGTGAGCAGTTCTTC; CDR3 protein: CASNPLRSLNTRGEQFF
D gene: TRBD1; V gene: TRBV14; J gene: TRBJ2-1; clone size: NA; CDR3 DNA: TGTGCCAGCAGCCAAGCGCCGGGACAGGGGGGTTTATTTTACAATGAGCAGTTCTTC; CDR3 protein: CASSQAPGQGGLFYNEQFF
D gene: TRBD1; V gene: TRBV27; J gene: TRBJ2-5; clone size: few; CDR3 DNA: TGTGCCAGCAGACCAGGACAGGGCTTACAGACCCAGTACTTC; CDR3 protein: CASRPGQGLQTQYF
D gene: TRBD2; V gene: TRBV28; J gene: TRBJ2-7; clone size: few; CDR3 DNA: TGTGCCAGCAGCAACCCTGGGACTAGCGGGCCCCACGAGCAGTACTTC; CDR3 protein: CASSNPGTSGPHEQYF
D gene: NA; V gene: TRBV28; J gene: TRBJ2-7; clone size: NA; CDR3 DNA: TGTGCCAGCGGCGGCAGCTCCTACGAGCAGTACTTC; CDR3 protein: CASGGSSYEQYF
D gene: TRBD1; V gene: TRBV6-2/TRBV6-3; J gene: TRBJ2-2; clone size: NA; CDR3 DNA: TGTGCCAGCAGTTACTCGATTACAGGGGGCACGAACACCGGGGAGCTGTTTTTT; CDR3 protein: CASSYSITGGTNTGELFF
D gene: NA; V gene: TRBV3-1; J gene: TRBJ2-1; clone size: few; CDR3 DNA: TGTGCCAGCAGCCTTGACACCCTCAATGAGCAGTTCTTC; CDR3 protein: CASSLDTLNEQFF
D gene: NA; V gene: TRBV10-3; J gene: TRBJ1-1; clone size: NA; CDR3 DNA: TGTGCCATCAGTGAGTCCCCGGTGAACACTGAAGCTTTCTTT; CDR3 protein: CAISESPVNTEAFF
D gene: TRBD2; V gene: TRBV12-3/TRBV12-4; J gene: TRBJ2-2; clone size: NA; CDR3 DNA: TGTGCCAGCACCCATCCTAGCGGAGGGTGGGAGCTGTTTTTT; CDR3 protein: CASTHPSGGWELFF
D gene: TRBD1; V gene: TRBV12-3/TRBV12-4; J gene: TRBJ1-1; clone size: few; CDR3 DNA: TGTGCCAGCAGTTTAGCTTGGGACAGGGAAGCTTTCTTT; CDR3 protein: CASSLAWDREAFF
D gene: NA; V gene: TRBV29-1; J gene: TRBJ1-2; clone size: few; CDR3 DNA: TGCAGCGCCTGGGCCGCGAGGGATGGCTACACCTTC; CDR3 protein: CSAWAARDGYTF
D gene: NA; V gene: TRBV4-1; J gene: TRBJ1-1; clone size: few; CDR3 DNA: TGCGCCAGCAGCCAAGAGTTTCCGATAATGAACACTGAAGCTTTCTTT; CDR3 protein: CASSQEFPIMNTEAFF
D gene: NA; V gene: TRBV29-1; J gene: TRBJ1-1; clone size: many; CDR3 DNA: TGCAGCGTTGCCACCAACACTGAAGCTTTCTTT; CDR3 protein: CSVATNTEAFF
D gene: TRBD2; V gene: TRBV27; J gene: TRBJ2-1; clone size: NA; CDR3 DNA: TGTGCCAGCAGTAGCGGGAGTACTTACAATGAGCAGTTCTTC; CDR3 protein: CASSSGSTYNEQFF
D gene: NA; V gene: TRBV9; J gene: TRBJ1-2; clone size: many; CDR3 DNA: TGTGCCAGCAGCGTAGGTCAGGGTCTCTATGGCTACACCTTC; CDR3 protein: CASSVGQGLYGYTF
D gene: NA; V gene: TRBV28; J gene: TRBJ2-7; clone size: NA; CDR3 DNA: TGTGCCAGCAGGCGACCGGTCTCCTACGAGCAGTACTTC; CDR3 protein: CASRRPVSYEQYF
D gene: TRBD2; V gene: TRBV28; J gene: TRBJ2-3; clone size: NA; CDR3 DNA: TGTGCCAGCAGTTTACTGATAGCGGGGAACACAGATACGCAGTATTTT; CDR3 protein: CASSLLIAGNTDTQYF
D gene: NA; V gene: TRBV20-1; J gene: TRBJ1-3; clone size: few; CDR3 DNA: TGCAGTGCTAGGACGGGGGGCATTGGAAACACCATATATTTT; CDR3 protein: CSARTGGIGNTIYF
D gene: TRBD2; V gene: TRBV6-5; J gene: TRBJ2-5; clone size: NA; CDR3 DNA: TGTGCCAGCAGTTACTCGAGCGGGAGGGGTGAGACCCAGTACTTC; CDR3 protein: CASSYSSGRGETQYF
D gene: TRBD1; V gene: TRBV24-1; J gene: TRBJ2-2; clone size: few; CDR3 DNA: TGTGCCACCATGCCTCCAACAGGGGGGAATACCGGGGAGCTGTTTTTT; CDR3 protein: CATMPPTGGNTGELFF
D gene: TRBD2; V gene: TRBV20-1; J gene: TRBJ2-1; clone size: NA; CDR3 DNA: TGCAGTGCTAGACCGCTAGCGGTCCAGTTCTTC; CDR3 protein: CSARPLAVQFF
D gene: TRBD1; V gene: TRBV5-1; J gene: TRBJ2-5; clone size: NA; CDR3 DNA: TGCGCCAGCAGCCTTGCTACAGGGGGCTTCGGGCAAGAGACCCAGTACTTC; CDR3 protein: CASSLATGGFGQETQYF
D gene: TRBD2; V gene: TRBV7-6; J gene: TRBJ2-3; clone size: few; CDR3 DNA: TGTGCCAGCAGCCCCGGACTAGCGGGAGGGTATGGCACAGATACGCAGTATTTT; CDR3 protein: CASSPGLAGGYGTDTQYF
D gene: TRBD1; V gene: TRBV7-9; J gene: TRBJ1-3; clone size: few; CDR3 DNA: TGTGCCAGCAGCTGGGACAGGTTCTCTGGAAACACCATATATTTT; CDR3 protein: CASSWDRFSGNTIYF
D gene: TRBD2; V gene: TRBV6-1; J gene: TRBJ2-1; clone size: NA; CDR3 DNA: TGTGCCAGCAGTAGGATTCTAGCGGGAGTCGATGATGAGCAGTTCTTC; CDR3 protein: CASSRILAGVDDEQFF
D gene: TRBD1; V gene: TRBV12-3/TRBV12-4; J gene: TRBJ1-5; clone size: few; CDR3 DNA: TGTGCCAGCAGCCTTACAGGGGTCGGTAGGGCCCAGCATTTT; CDR3 protein: CASSLTGVGRAQHF
D gene: NA; V gene: TRBV12-3/TRBV12-4; J gene: TRBJ2-2; clone size: NA; CDR3 DNA: TGTGCCAGCAGTTTCCTAGTTCCCGGGGAGCTGTTTTTT; CDR3 protein: CASSFLVPGELFF
D gene: TRBD2; V gene: TRBV11-1; J gene: TRBJ2-1; clone size: few; CDR3 DNA: TGTGCCAGCAGCTTAGAACTAGCGGGAGGGCCGTCCTACAATGAGCAGTTCTTC; CDR3 protein: CASSLELAGGPSYNEQFF
D gene: NA; V gene: TRBV9; J gene: TRBJ2-1; clone size: few; CDR3 DNA: TGTGCCAGCAGCGCCACCCGAGGCAATGAGCAGTTCTTC; CDR3 protein: CASSATRGNEQFF
D gene: TRBD1; V gene: TRBV29-1; J gene: TRBJ2-6; clone size: NA; CDR3 DNA: TGCAGCGTTGAAGATTGGCGATGGGACAGGGGGTCATCGGAGGACTCTGGGGCCAACGTCCTGACTTTC; CDR3 protein: CSVEDWRWDRGSSEDSGANVLTF
D gene: NA; V gene: TRBV28; J gene: TRBJ2-3; clone size: few; CDR3 DNA: TGTGCCAGCAGTTCCCCCCGACAGCCGCGGACAGATACGCAGTATTTT; CDR3 protein: CASSSPRQPRTDTQYF